This T cell receptor beta chain was profiled in a study of T cells in Graves' hyperthyroidism and ophthalmopathy. Whole-study context: Peripheral blood was secured at the point of initial diagnosis, before any treatment.

Authors of the study amplified TCR beta CDR3 regions from RNA transcripts. An initial round of RT-PCR targeting the TCR CDR3 relied on the HTBI primer set. In TCRdb, the multiplex PCR reads were re-called with MiXCR into one record per CDR3 protein. The top ten hold around a sixth of the sample, which has about 500,000 distinct CDR3 sequences, over 15% seen once. Extraction of PBMCs used 8.5 to 10 ml of fresh peripheral blood. The study, taken as a whole, reports: Researchers found most expanded thyroid clonotypes above 0.001 in blood as well.

There are many counts of this clonotype. The antigen is undetermined. The receptor's source is a woman under 30 with Graves' hyperthyroidism. Source material: blood.

The CDR3 loop reads CSARALSGGAENEQFF. CDR3 DNA sequence: TGCAGTGCTAGAGCCCTAAGCGGGGGGGCCGAAAATGAGCAGTTCTTC. This chain joins TRBV20-1 and TRBJ2-1; TRBD2 aligns across 10 bases. The V and J ends lost 1 base and 7 bases, in that order; junction bases with no gene match: 10. The CDR3 contains 16 residues. Germline V CDR1 and CDR2: DFQATT, SNEGSKA (reference sequence).